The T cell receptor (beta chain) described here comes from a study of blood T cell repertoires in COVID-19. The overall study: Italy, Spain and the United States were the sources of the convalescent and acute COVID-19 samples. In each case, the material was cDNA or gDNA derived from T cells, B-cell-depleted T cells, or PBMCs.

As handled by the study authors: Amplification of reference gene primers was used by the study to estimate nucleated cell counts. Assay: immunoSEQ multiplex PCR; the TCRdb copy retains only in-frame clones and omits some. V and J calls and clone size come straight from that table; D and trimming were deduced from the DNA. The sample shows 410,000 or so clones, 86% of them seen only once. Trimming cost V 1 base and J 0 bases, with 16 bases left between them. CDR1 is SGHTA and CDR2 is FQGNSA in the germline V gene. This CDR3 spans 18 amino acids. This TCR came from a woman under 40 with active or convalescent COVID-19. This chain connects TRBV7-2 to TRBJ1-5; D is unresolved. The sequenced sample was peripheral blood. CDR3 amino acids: CASSLDYILGSSNQPQHF. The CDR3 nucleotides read TGTGCCAGCAGCTTAGATTATATCCTCGGGAGTAGCAATCAGCCCCAGCATTTT. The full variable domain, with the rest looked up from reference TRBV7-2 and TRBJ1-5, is GAGVSQSPSNKVTEKGKDVELRCDPISGHTALYWYRQSLGQGLEFLIYFQGNSAPDKSGLPSDRFSAERTGGSVSTLTIQRTQQEDSAVYLCASSLDYILGSSNQPQHFGDGTRLSIL.